This T cell receptor beta chain was observed in a study of CD8 T cells in Susac syndrome. CD8+ and CD4+ T cells taken from blood had their TCR beta sequenced. Those who served as multiple sclerosis controls were treatment-naive patients with stable or active relapsing-remitting disease. The CDR3 sequence is 15 residues long. Germline loops: CDR1 MGHRA, CDR2 YSYEKL. V lost 2 bases to trimming and J lost 10 bases, with 18 bases between them. This clonotype was detected once. Random hexamers primed reverse transcription of 0.5 to 1 ug RNA. The amplification used immunoSEQ multiplex PCR on TCR beta CDR3; it spanned 54 Vbeta and 13 Jbeta. One entry per CDR3 protein results from TCRdb running MiXCR on the immunoSEQ multiplex PCR reads. This table has more than 65,000 distinct CDR3 sequences, 85% to 95% appearing once.

The gene calls are TRBV4-1 and TRBJ2-1, with D hard to call. Sequenced sample: CD8+ T cells from PBMCs. The receptor was isolated from a human donor with multiple sclerosis. CDR3 bases: TGCGCCAGCAGCCAAAACGCCCCTCTTTTTGGAGAGCAGTTCTTC. As protein: CASSQNAPLFGEQFF.